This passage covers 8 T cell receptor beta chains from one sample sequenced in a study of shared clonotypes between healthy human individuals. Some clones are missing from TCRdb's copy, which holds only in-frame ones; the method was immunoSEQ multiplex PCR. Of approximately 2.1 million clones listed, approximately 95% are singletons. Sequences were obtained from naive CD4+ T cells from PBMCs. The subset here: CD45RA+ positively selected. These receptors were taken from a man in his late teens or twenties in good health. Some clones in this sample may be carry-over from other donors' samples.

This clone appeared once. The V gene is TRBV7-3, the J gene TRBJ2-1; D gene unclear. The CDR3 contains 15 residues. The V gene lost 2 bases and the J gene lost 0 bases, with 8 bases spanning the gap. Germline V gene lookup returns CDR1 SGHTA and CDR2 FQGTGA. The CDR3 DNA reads TGTGCCAGCAGCTTACTACCTAGCTCCTACAATGAGCAGTTCTTC. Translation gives CASSLLPSSYNEQFF.

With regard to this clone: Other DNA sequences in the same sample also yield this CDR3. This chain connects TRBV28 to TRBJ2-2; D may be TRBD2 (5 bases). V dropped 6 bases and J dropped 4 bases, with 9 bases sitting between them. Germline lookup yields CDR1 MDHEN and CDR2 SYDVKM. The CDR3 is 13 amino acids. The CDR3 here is CASSPGGTGELFF. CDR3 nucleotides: TGTGCCAGCAGCCCCGGAGGCACCGGGGAGCTGTTTTTT. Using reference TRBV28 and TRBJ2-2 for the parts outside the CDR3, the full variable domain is DVKVTQSSRYLVKRTGEKVFLECVQDMDHENMFWYRQDPGLGLRLIYFSYDVKMKEKGDIPEGYSVSREKKERFSLILESASTNQTSMYLCASSPGGTGELFFGEGSRLTVL.

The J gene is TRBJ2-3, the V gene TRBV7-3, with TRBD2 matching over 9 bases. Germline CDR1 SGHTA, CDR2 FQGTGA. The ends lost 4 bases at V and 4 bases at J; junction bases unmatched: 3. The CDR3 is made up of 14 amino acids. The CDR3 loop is CASSSLAGPDTQYF. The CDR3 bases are TGTGCCAGCAGCTCCCTAGCGGGACCAGATACGCAGTATTTT.

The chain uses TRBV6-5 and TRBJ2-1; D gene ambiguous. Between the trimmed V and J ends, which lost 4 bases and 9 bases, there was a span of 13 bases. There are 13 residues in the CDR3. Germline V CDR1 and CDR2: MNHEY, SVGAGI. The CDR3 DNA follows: TGTGCCAGCAGTTCCCCTTTAACGGCTGAGCAGTTCTTC. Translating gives CASSSPLTAEQFF.

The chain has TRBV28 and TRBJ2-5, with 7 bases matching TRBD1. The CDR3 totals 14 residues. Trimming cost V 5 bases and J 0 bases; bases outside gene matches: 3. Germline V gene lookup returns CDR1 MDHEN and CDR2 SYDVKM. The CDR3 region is CASSGQAHQETQYF. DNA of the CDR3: TGTGCCAGCAGTGGACAGGCACACCAAGAGACCCAGTACTTC.

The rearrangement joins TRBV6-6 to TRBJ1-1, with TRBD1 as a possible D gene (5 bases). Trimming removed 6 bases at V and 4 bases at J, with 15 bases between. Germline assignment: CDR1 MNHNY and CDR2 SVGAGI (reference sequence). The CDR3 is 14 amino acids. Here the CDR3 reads CASSQHQGSTEAFF. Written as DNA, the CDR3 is TGTGCCAGCAGCCAACATCAGGGAAGCACTGAAGCTTTCTTT.

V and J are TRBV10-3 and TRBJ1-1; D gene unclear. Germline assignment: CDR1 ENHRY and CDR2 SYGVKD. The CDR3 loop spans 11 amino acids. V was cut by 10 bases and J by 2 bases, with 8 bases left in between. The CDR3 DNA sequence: TGTGCCACACTAGCTAACACTGAAGCTTTCTTT. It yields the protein CATLANTEAFF.

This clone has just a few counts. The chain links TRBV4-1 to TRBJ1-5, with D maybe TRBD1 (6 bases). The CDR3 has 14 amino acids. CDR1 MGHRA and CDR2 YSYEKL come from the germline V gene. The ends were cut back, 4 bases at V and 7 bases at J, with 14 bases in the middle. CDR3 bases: TGCGCCAGCAGCCGTCTACAGGGTGTGCAGCCCCAGCATTTT. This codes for CASSRLQGVQPQHF.